This T cell receptor beta chain originates from a study of regulatory T cells in long-lasting Graves disease. Germline loops: CDR1 MNHEY, CDR2 SVGAGI. The CDR3 is made up of 13 amino acids. V gave up 2 bases and J gave up 4 bases, with 6 bases separating them. Construction of the TCR beta libraries employed iRepertoire HTBI primers in conjunction with Arm-PCR of CDR3 regions. In the source study's methods: Identification yielded approximately 66 TRBV and about 15 TRBJ segments across samples. TCRdb reanalysed the multiplex PCR reads using MiXCR and keeps one entry per CDR3 protein. TCRdb assigned the V and J calls; the authors' analysis was not used. The sample has a few hundred thousand distinct CDR3 sequences; about 23% are singletons. Noted time point: persistent/refractory GD, antithyroid drugs over 5 years with positive TRAb. PBMCs were the source of the RNA used for TCR sequencing. Many counts were recorded for this clonotype.

The chain has TRBV6-5 and TRBJ1-5; D gene unclear. The starting material was peripheral blood mononuclear cells (PBMCs), obtained when the disease was refractory, from a patient treated with antithyroid drugs. This receptor was obtained from a middle-aged woman with Graves disease. The chain's CDR3 is CASSYTWNQPQHF. CDR3 sequence (DNA): TGTGCCAGCAGTTACACCTGGAATCAGCCCCAGCATTTT.